This T cell receptor (beta chain) was sequenced during a study of CD8 T cells in Susac syndrome. Study-wide context: The Susac syndrome patients were therapy-naive, on corticosteroids, or on intravenous immunoglobulin alone at blood draw. Whole-study findings and limits: Among active patients and in TEMRA cells, CD8+ clonal expansion in Susac reached its peak.

CDR3 length: 16 amino acids. Deletions cut 0 bases from V and 0 bases from J, with 12 bases between. The V gene's germline CDR1 is SGDLS and CDR2 YYNGEE. Points on this clonotype: Its antigen is unknown.

Memory subsets were defined for TEMRA sorting by CD27 and CD45RA staining. Total CD8+ cells went through sequencing, and so did sorted CD8+ TEMRA cells. When the RNA was reverse transcribed, random hexamers were used with an input of roughly 0.5 to 1 ug. Amplification of TCR beta CDR3 by immunoSEQ multiplex PCR spanned 54 Vbeta and 13 Jbeta. TCRdb passed the immunoSEQ multiplex PCR reads through MiXCR, listing each CDR3 protein once. The profile shows about 1,400 distinct CDR3 sequences, 65% to 70% of them singletons. The V call is TRBV9, the J call TRBJ1-2; the D is unclear. The sequence was obtained from a human donor with Susac syndrome. The sequenced sample was CD8+ TEMRA cells from PBMCs. The subset was: FACS-sorted terminally differentiated effector memory CD8+ T cells re-expressing CD45RA (CD8+ TEMRA). The CDR3 protein is CASSVGGELANYGYTF. In DNA, the CDR3 is TGTGCCAGCAGCGTAGGAGGAGAGCTTGCTAACTATGGCTACACCTTC.